This T cell receptor beta chain was retrieved from a study of T-cell memory formation after mild COVID-19 (dated by TCRdb to the early 2020s). For context, the study as a whole: TCR sequence clusters from the two donors were largely donor specific. The cohort comprised two young, previously healthy adult volunteers, one female and one male. In a couple of donors, T-cell clones that expanded and contracted after mild COVID-19 were tracked by sequencing TCRalpha and TCRbeta repertoires over time. Beyond this particular receptor, the publication reports: The detection of some responding clones in pre-infection memory suggests that pre-existing cross-reactive memory T cells joined the SARS-CoV-2 response. From day 15 to 85, contracting clones showed balanced CD4/CD8 phenotypes, whereas a second wave of clones that expanded from day 15 to 37 leaned towards CD4+. SARS-CoV-2 specificity was not confirmed for the second-wave clones peaking on day 37. The study covered only two mild cases, and larger cohorts including severe cases with pre-infection samples were considered necessary. Contracting CD4+ clones appeared mostly in the CM and EM memory subsets, whereas CD8+ clones were enriched in EMRA.

As encoded in the germline V gene, CDR1 is LGHNA while CDR2 is YNFKEQ. The CDR3 covers 16 residues, taking in both the cysteine and the phenylalanine. Just the 48-base CDR3 DNA is kept, in frame starting at base 1. V gives up 0 bases and J gives up 4 bases, and the segment between their germline ends measures 14 bases. Concerning this clonotype: Its antigen is unknown. Per-nucleotide qualities are absent, and no much larger clonotype sits a single base away.

Ficoll-Paque density gradient centrifugation was the method used to isolate PBMCs. Sequencing took place on an Illumina NovaSeq 6000. TCRalpha and TCRbeta cDNA libraries were constructed by 5'RACE with constant-segment primers, with sample barcodes and unique molecular identifiers being introduced. RNA was extracted from every sample with Trizol reagent. Library amplification was performed in two PCR steps, and a second sample barcode and Illumina TruSeq adapters were introduced in the second step. The libraries were sequenced on an Illumina NovaSeq using 2 x 150 bp paired-end reads. In the paper's pipeline: Demultiplexing of reads and collapsing into UMI-guided consensus sequences were performed with migec v1.2.7. Using mixcr v2.1.11, UMI consensuses were aligned to TRA and TRB V and J templates and then assembled into clonotypes. Clonotypes were classified as expanded or contracted when called significant by both edgeR and NoisET, with noise models trained on biological replicates. For edgeR calls, a false discovery rate-adjusted p below 0.01 and a log2 fold-change threshold of 1 were applied. As an exploratory analysis of dynamics, max-normalized trajectories of the 1000 most abundant clonotypes were examined with PCA combined with hierarchical clustering. Separately sequenced CD4+ and CD8+ repertoires were used to assign the CD4 or CD8 phenotype of responding clones. In-frame beta chains were kept once TCRdb had trimmed the public reads at Q25 with fastp and called clones with MiXCR. Entries are consolidated by CDR3 protein sequence, retaining the most common genes and DNA. TCRdb's processing, not the study's, gives the V and J calls here. In this sample the table shows roughly 250,000 distinct CDR3 sequences, less than 20% of which occur a single time. The ten largest clones capture about 4% of the sample.

This TCR was recovered from a man younger than 30 who had mild COVID-19 (a few samples of this study predate the infection). The sample titles of this study are shuffled in the database, so cell type and time point are left out; the donor was told from shared clones. The sample comprised PBMCs or a T cell subset sorted from them (not recorded which). The rearrangement joined TRBV4-2 to TRBJ2-3; the D match is possibly TRBD1 or TRBD2, with 6 bases aligned in each. The CDR3 has the sequence CASSQEISGAADTQYF. Here is the DNA: TGTGCCAGCAGCCAAGAGATCTCGGGGGCCGCAGATACGCAGTATTTT.